This T cell receptor (delta chain) was profiled in a study of γδ T cells in repeated Plasmodium falciparum infection. Study context: The natural-infection arm compared Malian children under seasonal malaria with matched Australian children. Malian samples came from no-transmission periods or across acute febrile malaria episodes.

TCRdb redid the clone calls on the multiplex PCR reads with CATT. The data show tens of thousands of delta-chain clones, 1.5% to 2% seen once. This clone was seen only a few times. TCRdb assigns this DNA the protein of a much larger clone, which departs from its translation at residue 20; this likely reflects a read error, and the protein shown comes from translating the DNA. In the same sample, other DNA sequences code for this CDR3. The sample consisted of gamma-delta T cells from blood. This receptor was taken from a pool of human donors (malaria-infected and uninfected, not separated).

CDR3 region: CALGELGKGSGLLLLGILPVDKLIF. The CDR3 DNA reads TGTGCTCTTGGGGAACTAGGGAAAGGGAGTGGCCTACTGTTACTGGGGATACTCCCGGTCGATAAACTCATCTTC. The genes are TRDV1 and TRDJ1; 8 bases are shared with TRDD3. Per germline, CDR1 TSWWSYY and CDR2 QGS. The CDR3 has 25 residues.